One sample yielded the 30 T cell receptor beta chains listed below, sequenced in a study of shared clonotypes between healthy human individuals. Sequencing used immunoSEQ multiplex PCR; TCRdb keeps in-frame clones, though not all of them. In the table there are 2 million to 3 million clones, more than 90% of which are singletons. The sequenced material came from naive CD4+ T cells sorted from blood. Subset indicated: CD45RA+ positively selected. The receptors derive from a young man in good health.

This sequence joins TRBV11-2 and TRBJ1-1, with D perhaps matching TRBD1 (5 bases). The germline CDR1 and CDR2 sequences are SGHAT and FQNNGV. Trimming took off 8 bases at V and 3 bases at J, with 13 bases between the two ends. The length of the CDR3 is 13 residues. This CDR3 reads CASRRGLDTEAFF. The CDR3 DNA reads TGTGCCAGCCGAAGGGGTCTTGACACTGAAGCTTTCTTT.

Notes on this clone: Additional DNA sequences in this sample encode the identical CDR3. This chain joins TRBV5-1 and TRBJ2-1, with a weak D call TRBD1 (6 bases). Per germline, CDR1 SGHRS and CDR2 YFSETQ. The CDR3 runs to 15 residues. V was pared by 5 bases and J by 1 base, with 13 bases between. The CDR3 DNA is TGCGCCAGCAGTTTAACCGGGACATCCTACAATGAGCAGTTCTTC. It is translated as CASSLTGTSYNEQFF.

The CDR3 here is CASSPIRGMNTEAFF. CDR3 in DNA: TGTGCCAGCAGTCCAATCAGGGGGATGAACACTGAAGCTTTCTTT. The J gene is TRBJ1-1, the V gene TRBV7-8; 7 positions match TRBD1. Germline trimming cut 6 bases from V and 0 bases from J; bases unmatched to any gene: 7. Germline V gene sequence: CDR1 SGHVS, CDR2 FQNEAQ. The length of the CDR3 is 15 residues.

The rearrangement joins TRBV4-1 to TRBJ2-7; TRBD2 matches at 11 bases. The CDR3 extends over 17 amino acids. Per germline, CDR1 MGHRA and CDR2 YSYEKL. With 1 base clipped from V and 1 base from J, the junction kept 6 bases outside the gene matches. This chain's CDR3 is CASSQATSGRGSYEQYF. Written as DNA, the CDR3 is TGCGCCAGCAGCCAAGCCACTAGCGGGAGAGGTTCCTACGAGCAGTACTTC.

This chain's CDR3 is CASNEGQGMGNTEAFF. The DNA for the CDR3 is TGTGCCAGCAACGAGGGGCAGGGGATGGGGAACACTGAAGCTTTCTTT. This rearrangement joins TRBV2 to TRBJ1-1, with a weak D call TRBD1 (6 bases). The germline V gene has CDR1 SNHLY and CDR2 FYNNEI. V was pared by 7 bases and J by 1 base, with 19 bases between. The length of the CDR3 is 16 residues.

The chain employs TRBV5-1 and TRBJ1-1; 11 bases fit TRBD1. The V segment lost 0 bases and the J segment 5 bases; nucleotides outside the gene matches: 3. Germline V gene data show CDR1 as SGHRS and CDR2 as YFSETQ. CDR3 size: 15 residues. CDR3 sequence: CASSLDGQGATEAFF. The CDR3 bases are TGCGCCAGCAGCTTGGACGGACAGGGGGCAACTGAAGCTTTCTTT.

With regard to this clone: The same CDR3 also results from other DNA sequences found in this sample. This rearrangement joins TRBV6-5 to TRBJ1-1, with TRBD1 matching over 10 bases. The ends lost 5 bases at V and 5 bases at J; junction bases unmatched: 8. The CDR3 is 15 amino acids. Germline CDR1 and CDR2: MNHEY and SVGAGI. This chain's CDR3 is CASSPPGQGVTEAFF. The DNA for the CDR3 is TGTGCCAGCAGTCCTCCTGGACAGGGGGTAACTGAAGCTTTCTTT.

The V call is TRBV5-1, the J call TRBJ2-1; 7 bases map to TRBD2. CDR1 is SGHRS, CDR2 YFSETQ, per germline. V was clipped by 4 bases and J by 2 bases; unmatched bases: 0. This CDR3 comprises 13 residues. The CDR3 is CASSGTTYNEQFF. The CDR3 bases are TGCGCCAGCAGCGGGACTACCTACAATGAGCAGTTCTTC. Full variable domain (missing parts from reference TRBV5-1 and TRBJ2-1): KAGVTQTPRYLIKTRGQQVTLSCSPISGHRSVSWYQQTPGQGLQFLFEYFSETQRNKGNFPGRFSGRQFSNSRSEMNVSTLELGDSALYLCASSGTTYNEQFFGPGTRLTVL.

As to this clone: Other DNA variants within this sample encode the same CDR3. This sequence joins TRBV18 and TRBJ2-7; 8 nucleotides align to TRBD1. The CDR3 consists of 14 residues. The ends lost 2 bases at V and 5 bases at J; junction bases unmatched: 5. Germline CDR1 reads KGHSH; CDR2 reads LQKENI. The CDR3 spells CASSPLAGGDEQYF. The CDR3 nucleotides are TGTGCCAGCTCACCATTAGCAGGGGGCGACGAGCAGTACTTC. Combining the CDR3 with reference TRBV18 and TRBJ2-7 gives the whole variable domain NAGVMQNPRHLVRRRGQEARLRCSPMKGHSHVYWYRQLPEEGLKFMVYLQKENIIDESGMPKERFSAEFPKEGPSILRIQQVVRGDSAAYFCASSPLAGGDEQYFGPGTRLTVT.

V is TRBV6-1 and J is TRBJ1-4; D is possibly TRBD1 (5 bases). The CDR3 spans 12 residues. Germline CDR1 MNHNS, CDR2 SASEGT. Trimming stripped 6 bases from V and 7 bases from J, with 9 bases between. The CDR3 sequence: CASSGQGEKLFF. As DNA, the CDR3 is TGTGCCAGCAGCGGGCAGGGTGAAAAACTGTTTTTT.

The chain couples TRBV9 to TRBJ2-1; 7 nucleotides align to TRBD2. With V trimmed by 0 bases and J by 8 bases, 5 bases remained unmatched. The germline CDR1 and CDR2 sequences are SGDLS and YYNGEE. The CDR3 is made up of 14 amino acids. The CDR3: CASSVGGSTHEQFF. For the CDR3, the DNA is TGTGCCAGCAGCGTAGGCGGGAGTACGCATGAGCAGTTCTTC.

The chain has TRBV2 and TRBJ1-2; TRBD1 agrees at 11 bases. The CDR3 runs to 14 residues. V trimming: 7 bases; J trimming: 3 bases; junction bases outside the gene matches: 4. Germline CDR1 and CDR2: SNHLY and FYNNEI. The CDR3 DNA reads TGTGCCAGCAACCCGGACAGGGGGCACTATGGCTACACCTTC. Its protein product is CASNPDRGHYGYTF.

Concerning this clone itself: Other DNA sequences in the same sample also yield this CDR3. The genes are TRBV5-4 and TRBJ2-1; D remains ambiguous. CDR3 length: 15 residues. CDR1 and CDR2 from the germline V gene are SGHNT and YYREEE (reference sequence). V lost 0 bases and J lost 0, with 7 bases in between. The CDR3 DNA sequence: TGTGCCAGCAGCTTGGTGGGAAGCTCCTACAATGAGCAGTTCTTC. It specifies CASSLVGSSYNEQFF.

V usage is TRBV9 and J usage is TRBJ1-5; 9 positions agree with TRBD1. Germline V gene sequence: CDR1 SGDLS, CDR2 YYNGEE. Trimming removed 4 bases from V and 7 bases from J; junction bases left unmatched: 12. The CDR3 consists of 16 residues. The DNA for the CDR3 is TGTGCCAGCAGCCCGCGCGGGGACAGGGACGAGCAGCCCCAGCATTTT. It translates to CASSPRGDRDEQPQHF.

The V call is TRBV5-8, the J call TRBJ1-2; weak D call: TRBD1 (5 bases). The V gene's germline CDR1 is SGHTS and CDR2 YDEGEE. The V end was cut by 0 bases, the J end by 8 bases, with 11 bases between. This CDR3 comprises 13 residues. The CDR3: CASSLGRGDGYTF. CDR3 DNA sequence: TGTGCCAGCAGCTTGGGCAGAGGGGACGGCTACACCTTC.

J is TRBJ2-2 and V is TRBV10-3; D tentatively fits TRBD1 or TRBD2 (6 bases each). Germline V gives CDR1 ENHRY, CDR2 SYGVKD. This CDR3 has 15 residues. V lost 5 bases and J lost 5, with 15 bases in between. CDR3 sequence reads: CAISKRGEMTGELFF. The CDR3 DNA sequence: TGTGCCATCAGTAAAAGGGGGGAGATGACCGGGGAGCTGTTTTTT.

In this sample, this clone turned up once. The chain links TRBV5-4 to TRBJ1-2; maybe TRBD1 (5 bases). The V end lost 2 bases, the J end lost 0 bases, and 11 bases lay between the germline ends. The CDR3 length is 15 residues. CDR1 SGHNT and CDR2 YYREEE come from the germline V gene (reference sequence). The CDR3 DNA sequence: TGTGCCAGCAGCTTAGGGGACCGGGCTAACTATGGCTACACCTTC. It translates to CASSLGDRANYGYTF.

V usage is TRBV6-6 and J usage is TRBJ1-5, with 7 bases aligning to TRBD1. Looked up from germline, CDR1 is MNHNY and CDR2 is SVGAGI (reference sequence). The CDR3 loop spans 13 amino acids. The V and J ends lost 7 bases and 4 bases, in that order; junction bases with no gene match: 4. The CDR3, as DNA: TGTGCCAGCAATGACAGGGAGAATCAGCCCCAGCATTTT. It specifies CASNDRENQPQHF.

V and J are TRBV28 and TRBJ1-5; no reliable D call. The germline gives CDR1 MDHEN, CDR2 SYDVKM. With 1 base removed from V and 6 bases from J, the gap between germline ends came to 10 bases. The CDR3 has 14 residues. CDR3 in amino acids: CASSLSGKGQPQHF. Here the CDR3 DNA reads TGTGCCAGCAGTTTATCTGGAAAGGGTCAGCCCCAGCATTTT.

A note on this clone: Other DNA sequences in the sample encode the same CDR3. The chain links TRBV10-3 to TRBJ1-1; no clear D gene. The CDR3 has 11 residues. The V gene lost 8 bases and the J gene lost 0 bases, with 4 bases spanning the gap. Germline values: CDR1 ENHRY, CDR2 SYGVKD. The CDR3 region has the DNA TGTGCCATCTCCATGAACACTGAAGCTTTCTTT. It yields the protein CAISMNTEAFF.

The rearrangement links TRBV5-1 to TRBJ2-7, with 10 bases identical to TRBD2. The CDR3 runs to 15 residues. The trim removed 3 bases at V and 5 bases at J, leaving 8 bases unmatched. Germline CDR1 is SGHRS and CDR2 is YFSETQ. DNA for the CDR3: TGCGCCAGCAGCTCCCTGGGAGGGACTAGCGACGAGCAGTACTTC. This sequence encodes CASSSLGGTSDEQYF.

The V call is TRBV6-1, the J call TRBJ2-3; D gene ambiguous. The V end was cut by 2 bases, the J end by 6 bases, with 15 bases between. Germline V gene data show CDR1 as MNHNS and CDR2 as SASEGT. The CDR3 length is 15 residues. The chain's CDR3 is CASSEQVLISDTQYF. The DNA of the CDR3 is TGTGCCAGCAGTGAACAGGTATTGATTTCGGATACGCAGTATTTT.

The chain couples TRBV5-4 to TRBJ1-6; D unclear. Trimming removed 2 bases at V and 3 bases at J, with 3 bases between. The CDR3 contains 13 residues. From germline, CDR1 is SGHNT and CDR2 YYREEE (reference sequence). The CDR3 region has the DNA TGTGCCAGCAGCTTTAACTATAATTCACCCCTCCACTTT. Protein sequence: CASSFNYNSPLHF.

The CDR3 reads CASSGLAVGGDTQYF. The CDR3 region has the DNA TGTGCCAGCAGTGGACTAGCGGTAGGGGGAGATACGCAGTATTTT. The rearrangement uses TRBV2 and TRBJ2-3, with TRBD2 matching 9 bases. The junction had 7 bases not matched to a gene; V was cut back by 4 bases and J by 5 bases. The CDR3 extends over 15 amino acids. CDR1 and CDR2 (germline): SNHLY, FYNNEI. Using reference TRBV2 and TRBJ2-3 for the parts outside the CDR3, the full variable domain is EPEVTQTPSHQVTQMGQEVILRCVPISNHLYFYWYRQILGQKVEFLVSFYNNEISEKSEIFDDQFSVERPDGSNFTLKIRSTKLEDSAMYFCASSGLAVGGDTQYFGPGTRLTVL.

The rearrangement links TRBV5-8 to TRBJ2-5; 12 nucleotides match TRBD1. Germline V gene sequence: CDR1 SGHTS, CDR2 YDEGEE. This CDR3 comprises 15 residues. Germline trimming cut 3 bases from V and 3 bases from J; bases unmatched to any gene: 3. This CDR3 reads CASSSGTGGKETQYF. DNA for the CDR3: TGTGCCAGCAGCTCCGGGACAGGGGGCAAAGAGACCCAGTACTTC.

In regard to this clone: Other nucleotide sequences in the sample specify the same CDR3. The rearrangement links TRBV6-1 to TRBJ2-1; TRBD2 matches at 11 bases. The V gene's germline CDR1 is MNHNS and CDR2 SASEGT. The CDR3 contains 16 residues. The V gene end was trimmed by 2 bases and the J gene end by 4 bases; junction bases not matched to a gene: 4. The CDR3 DNA reads TGTGCCAGCAGTGAATTAGCGGGGGGGCCTTACAATGAGCAGTTCTTC. This encodes CASSELAGGPYNEQFF.

The J gene is TRBJ1-3, the V gene TRBV29-1; tentative D call: TRBD1 (5 bases). Germline V lookup: CDR1 SQVTM, CDR2 ANQGSEA. The ends were cut back, 4 bases at V and 0 bases at J, with 19 bases in the middle. The CDR3 extends over 17 amino acids. CDR3 DNA: TGCAGCGTTGCCCCCCGAGGGGACGACCGCTCTGGAAACACCATATATTTT. Its translation is CSVAPRGDDRSGNTIYF.

The genes are TRBV2 and TRBJ1-2; TRBD1 aligns across 8 bases. Germline-derived CDR1 and CDR2 are SNHLY and FYNNEI. Germline trimming cut 4 bases from V and 3 bases from J; bases unmatched to any gene: 13. The CDR3 consists of 17 residues. Here the CDR3 reads CASSVSDRVGVDYGYTF. The CDR3 DNA reads as TGTGCCAGCAGTGTATCGGACAGGGTTGGAGTAGACTATGGCTACACCTTC.

This chain connects TRBV15 to TRBJ1-5, with D possibly being TRBD1 (5 bases). Trimming took off 4 bases at V and 0 bases at J, with 13 bases between the two ends. Germline CDR1 is LNHNV and CDR2 is YYDKDF (reference sequence). This CDR3 spans 16 amino acids. CDR3 nucleotide sequence: TGTGCCACCAGCACTCGTCGGGGGGGTAGCAATCAGCCCCAGCATTTT. Translation: CATSTRRGGSNQPQHF.

The CDR3 loop reads CASSPQTYQETQYF. CDR3 bases: TGTGCCAGCTCACCACAGACGTACCAAGAGACCCAGTACTTC. The chain joins TRBV18 to TRBJ2-5; D remains ambiguous. V shed 1 base and J shed 0 bases, with 6 bases lying between them. The CDR3 sequence is 14 residues long. The germline gives CDR1 KGHSH, CDR2 LQKENI.